The 18 T cell receptor beta chains presented below share a single source sample, sequenced in a study of identical twins. From the 5' RACE reads, TCRdb called clonotypes with MiXCR, one entry per CDR3 protein. Of hundreds of thousands of distinct CDR3 sequences in the sample, 6% to 6.5% are singletons; the top ten hold around 2%. The specimen sequenced was naive T cells sorted from blood. All receptors derive from a man between 18 and 35 years old in good health.

The chain carries TRBV4-1 and TRBJ2-7, with TRBD1 matching over 8 bases. This CDR3 has 15 residues. The germline gives CDR1 MGHRA, CDR2 YSYEKL. V lost 0 bases and J lost 2; bases outside the gene matches: 3. The CDR3 sequence: CASSQDKGQAYEQYF. Here the CDR3 DNA reads TGCGCCAGCAGCCAAGATAAGGGACAGGCCTACGAGCAGTACTTC.

This clonotype occurred many times. The rearrangement uses TRBV3-1 and TRBJ2-7, with TRBD1 matching over 9 bases. V was pared by 1 base and J by 9 bases, with 4 bases of the junction left unmatched. The length of the CDR3 is 13 residues. Germline loops: CDR1 LGHDT, CDR2 YNNKEL (reference sequence). DNA of the CDR3: TGTGCCAGCAGCCAAGTACAGGGGGCGAGGCAGTACGTC. Translating gives CASSQVQGARQYV.

This clonotype has ten or more counts. V usage is TRBV18 and J usage is TRBJ2-1; D remains ambiguous. The CDR3 is 12 amino acids. Germline CDR1 reads KGHSH; CDR2 reads LQKENI. The V gene lost 3 bases and the J gene lost 7 bases, with 7 bases spanning the gap. The CDR3, as DNA: TGTGCCAGCTCACCGCCTTCGAATGAGCAGTTCTTC. Its protein is CASSPPSNEQFF.

This clonotype was detected only a few times. The chain joins TRBV7-9 to TRBJ2-5; possibly TRBD1 for D (5 bases). Germline V gene sequence: CDR1 SEHNR, CDR2 FQNEAQ (reference sequence). The CDR3 sequence is 17 residues long. V lost 6 bases to trimming and J lost 1 base, with 21 bases between them. The CDR3: CASRPARARALQETQYF. The CDR3 coding sequence is TGTGCCAGCAGACCCGCTAGGGCCAGGGCCCTCCAAGAGACCCAGTACTTC. Full variable domain (missing parts from reference TRBV7-9 and TRBJ2-5): DTGVSQNPRHKITKRGQNVTFRCDPISEHNRLYWYRQTLGQGPEFLTYFQNEAQLEKSRLLSDRFSAERPKGSFSTLEIQRTEQGDSAMYLCASRPARARALQETQYFGPGTRLLVL.

This clonotype was picked up many times. This chain joins TRBV5-6 and TRBJ2-6, with D uncertain. With 0 bases removed from V and 2 bases from J, the gap between germline ends came to 6 bases. Germline values: CDR1 SGHDT, CDR2 YYEEEE. CDR3 length: 15 residues. The CDR3 is CASSLASPGANVLTF. CDR3 nucleotides: TGTGCCAGCAGCTTGGCCTCACCTGGGGCCAACGTCCTGACTTTC.

At least ten counts were recorded for this clonotype. The V call is TRBV27, the J call TRBJ2-7; 7 nucleotides line up with TRBD2. Germline V CDR1 and CDR2: MNHEY, SMNVEV (reference sequence). The CDR3 loop spans 17 amino acids. V lost 0 bases, J lost 2 bases, and 10 bases stayed unmatched. The CDR3 spells CASSLSGSLADAYEQYF. As DNA, the CDR3 is TGTGCCAGCAGTTTATCGGGAAGCCTAGCGGACGCCTACGAGCAGTACTTC.

This clonotype was recorded many times. The gene calls are TRBV29-1 and TRBJ2-3; 7 bases fit TRBD1. J lost 0 bases, V lost 4 bases, and 1 base had no gene match. The length of the CDR3 is 13 residues. CDR1 is SQVTM, CDR2 ANQGSEA, per germline. In DNA, the CDR3 is TGCAGCGTTGCCAGGGGGAGCACAGATACGCAGTATTTT. Translating it yields CSVARGSTDTQYF.

This clonotype was counted a few times. The chain combines TRBV27 with TRBJ2-5, with D possibly matching TRBD2 (6 bases). The CDR3 length is 15 residues. From germline, CDR1 is MNHEY and CDR2 SMNVEV (reference sequence). V was shortened by 5 bases and J by 7 bases, with 20 bases between the two germline ends. CDR3 region: CASSPAPRPGGTQYF. The CDR3 DNA follows: TGTGCCAGCAGTCCAGCGCCCAGGCCCGGGGGGACCCAGTACTTC.

A word on this clonotype: A much larger clone is a single base away; this may be a read error. This chain links TRBV29-1 with TRBJ2-1; D unclear. Germline V gene lookup returns CDR1 SQVTM and CDR2 ANQGSEA. This CDR3 is 13 amino acids long. V was shortened by 8 bases and J by 2 bases, with 13 bases between the two germline ends. This CDR3 reads CSFASSTYNEQFF. CDR3 nucleotides: TGCAGCTTTGCATCCTCCACCTACAATGAGCAGTTCTTC.

This clonotype has only a few counts. The J gene is TRBJ2-2, the V gene TRBV29-1; D possibly corresponds to TRBD2 (6 bases). Germline CDR1 reads SQVTM; CDR2 reads ANQGSEA. There are 14 residues in the CDR3. V was shortened by 7 bases and J by 4 bases, with 16 bases between the two germline ends. The CDR3 DNA follows: TGCAGCGCTGGGATTCCGCGGGGCACCGGGGAGCTGTTTTTT. Encoded protein: CSAGIPRGTGELFF.

This clonotype was picked up many times. The chain employs TRBV12-3 or TRBV12-4 and TRBJ2-1, with D perhaps TRBD1 (6 bases). The CDR3 covers 12 residues. V gave up 7 bases and J gave up 5 bases, with 9 bases separating them. The CDR3 protein is CASIGQNNEQFF. For the CDR3, the DNA is TGTGCCAGCATCGGACAGAACAATGAGCAGTTCTTC.

The sample holds many counts of this clonotype. V is TRBV29-1 and J is TRBJ2-3, with D maybe TRBD2 (6 bases). The CDR3 totals 13 residues. Per the germline V gene, CDR1 is SQVTM and CDR2 is ANQGSEA. The V end lost 3 bases, the J end lost 6 bases, and 13 bases lay between the germline ends. CDR3 loop: CSVELLASDTQYF. The CDR3 coding sequence is TGCAGCGTTGAGCTTCTAGCGTCGGATACGCAGTATTTT.

This chain joins TRBV6-5 and TRBJ1-1; D remains unclear. V shed 2 bases and J shed 10 bases, with 17 bases lying between them. CDR3 size: 14 residues. From germline, CDR1 is MNHEY and CDR2 SVGAGI. The CDR3 nucleotides are TGTGCCAGCAGTTACAGGGAACCCCTGGGTATAGCTTTCTTT. Protein: CASSYREPLGIAFF.

This clonotype has only a few counts. This chain joins TRBV5-5 and TRBJ1-4; 7 positions match TRBD1. From germline, CDR1 is SGHKS and CDR2 YYEKEE (reference sequence). This CDR3 is 16 amino acids long. J lost 8 bases, V lost 0 bases, and 10 bases had no gene match. DNA of the CDR3: TGTGCCAGCAGCTTGGGGGGGACAGTTGATCCCGAAAAACTGTTTTTT. This sequence encodes CASSLGGTVDPEKLFF. The whole variable domain, remainder taken from reference TRBV5-5 and TRBJ1-4, is DAGVTQSPTHLIKTRGQQVTLRCSPISGHKSVSWYQQVLGQGPQFIFQYYEKEERGRGNFPDRFSARQFPNYSSELNVNALLLGDSALYLCASSLGGTVDPEKLFFGSGTQLSVL.

This clonotype appeared a few times. The chain links TRBV20-1 to TRBJ1-3; D gene uncertain. Per germline, CDR1 DFQATT and CDR2 SNEGSKA (reference sequence). The length of the CDR3 is 12 residues. Trimming left V 6 bases short and J 4 bases short, with 10 bases between. The CDR3 sequence is CSAKVVGNTIYF. The CDR3 nucleotides read TGCAGTGCCAAAGTGGTCGGAAACACCATATATTTT.

This clonotype came up many times. The J gene is TRBJ2-7, the V gene TRBV29-1, with 9 bases lining up with TRBD1. The V gene's germline CDR1 is SQVTM and CDR2 ANQGSEA. Trimming at V came to 1 base and at J to 1 base, leaving 11 bases not matched to a gene. The CDR3 contains 17 residues. The CDR3 spells CSVEGSDRGFRSYEQYF. In nucleotides, the CDR3 is TGCAGCGTTGAAGGATCGGACAGGGGATTTAGGTCCTACGAGCAGTACTTC.

This clonotype has more than one count but fewer than ten. The rearrangement uses TRBV20-1 and TRBJ2-7; D unresolved. The CDR3 totals 11 residues. The V gene's germline CDR1 is DFQATT and CDR2 SNEGSKA (reference sequence). This CDR3 reads CRAEGEARLFV. In nucleotides, the CDR3 is TGCAGGGCCGAAGGTGAGGCGAGACTTTTCGTC.

This clonotype showed up many times. The chain's CDR3 is CSVLRVEFAGYTF. DNA for the CDR3: TGCAGCGTCCTCAGGGTAGAGTTCGCCGGCTACACCTTC. The chain employs TRBV29-1 and TRBJ1-2; tentative D call: TRBD1 (5 bases). Germline CDR1 and CDR2: SQVTM and ANQGSEA. CDR3 length equals 13 residues. The V and J ends lost 6 bases and 8 bases respectively, with 19 bases between them.